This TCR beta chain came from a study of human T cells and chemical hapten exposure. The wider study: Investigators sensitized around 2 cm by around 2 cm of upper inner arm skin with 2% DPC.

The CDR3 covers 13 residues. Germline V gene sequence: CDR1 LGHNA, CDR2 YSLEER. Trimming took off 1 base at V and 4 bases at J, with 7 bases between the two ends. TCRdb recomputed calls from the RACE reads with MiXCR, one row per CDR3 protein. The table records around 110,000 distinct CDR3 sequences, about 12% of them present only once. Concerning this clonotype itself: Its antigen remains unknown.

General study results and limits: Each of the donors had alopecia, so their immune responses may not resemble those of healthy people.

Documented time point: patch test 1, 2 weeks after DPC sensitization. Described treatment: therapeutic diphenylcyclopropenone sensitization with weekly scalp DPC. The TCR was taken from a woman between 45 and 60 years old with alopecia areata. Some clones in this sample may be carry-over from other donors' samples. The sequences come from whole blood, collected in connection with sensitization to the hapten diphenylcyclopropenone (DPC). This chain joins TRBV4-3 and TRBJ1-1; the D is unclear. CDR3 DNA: TGCGCCAGCAGCCAAGGGGGAAGCACTGAAGCTTTCTTT. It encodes CASSQGGSTEAFF.